This T cell receptor (beta chain) was recorded in a study of shared clonotypes between healthy human individuals. Study-wide results and limits: Blood alone was sampled, and tissue repertoires likely differ.

The CDR3 has 14 amino acids. CDR1 PRHDT and CDR2 FYEKMQ come from the germline V gene (reference sequence). Generated by immunoSEQ multiplex PCR, the TCRdb table keeps only in-frame clones and is missing some. The data show over 95,000 clones, with less than 60% seen just once and about 15% held by the top ten. In its sample, this clone was seen a few times. Its antigen is not identified. The specimen was PBMCs. The chain combines TRBV13 with TRBJ2-5; D may correspond to TRBD1 or TRBD2 (5 bases each). Near its end, the DNA agrees better with TRBJ2-7, so the J call may be wrong. The clonotype originates from a woman aged 40 to 49 in good health. Some clones in this sample may be carry-over from other donors' samples. CDR3 coding DNA: TGTGCCAGCTCGTTGAGGGGATGGCGGCTCGAGCAGTACTTC. It translates to CASSLRGWRLEQYF.